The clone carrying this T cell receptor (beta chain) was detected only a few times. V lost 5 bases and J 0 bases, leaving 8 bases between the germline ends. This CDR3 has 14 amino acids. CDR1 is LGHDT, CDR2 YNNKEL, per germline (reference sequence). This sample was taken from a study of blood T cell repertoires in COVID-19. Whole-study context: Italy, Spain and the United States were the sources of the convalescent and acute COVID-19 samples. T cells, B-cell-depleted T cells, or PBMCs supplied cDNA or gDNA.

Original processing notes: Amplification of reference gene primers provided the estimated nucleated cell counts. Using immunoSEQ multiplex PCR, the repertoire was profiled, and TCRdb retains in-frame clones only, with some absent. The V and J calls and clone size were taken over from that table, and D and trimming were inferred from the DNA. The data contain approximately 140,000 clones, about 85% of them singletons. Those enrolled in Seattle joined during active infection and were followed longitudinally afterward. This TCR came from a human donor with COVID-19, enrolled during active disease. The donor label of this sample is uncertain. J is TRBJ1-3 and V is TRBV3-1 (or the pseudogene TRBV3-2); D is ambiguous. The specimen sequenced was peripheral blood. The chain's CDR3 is CASSFGISGNTIYF. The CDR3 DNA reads TGTGCCAGCAGCTTCGGGATCTCTGGAAACACCATATATTTT.